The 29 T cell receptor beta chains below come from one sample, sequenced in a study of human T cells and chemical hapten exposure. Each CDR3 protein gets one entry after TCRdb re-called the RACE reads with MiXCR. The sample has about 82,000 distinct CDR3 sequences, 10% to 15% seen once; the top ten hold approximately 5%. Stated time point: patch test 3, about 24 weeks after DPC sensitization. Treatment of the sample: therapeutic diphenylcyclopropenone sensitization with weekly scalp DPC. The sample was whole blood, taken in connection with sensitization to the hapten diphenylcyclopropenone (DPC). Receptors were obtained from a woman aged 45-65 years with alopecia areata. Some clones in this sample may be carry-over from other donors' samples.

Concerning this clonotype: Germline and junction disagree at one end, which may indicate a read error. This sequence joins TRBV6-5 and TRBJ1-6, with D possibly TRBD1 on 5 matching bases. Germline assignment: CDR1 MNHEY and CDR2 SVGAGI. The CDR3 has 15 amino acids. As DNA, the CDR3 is TGTGTCAGCACGAGGGGTAGGGGCTTTGGAACACCCCTCCACTTT. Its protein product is CVSTRGRGFGTPLHF.

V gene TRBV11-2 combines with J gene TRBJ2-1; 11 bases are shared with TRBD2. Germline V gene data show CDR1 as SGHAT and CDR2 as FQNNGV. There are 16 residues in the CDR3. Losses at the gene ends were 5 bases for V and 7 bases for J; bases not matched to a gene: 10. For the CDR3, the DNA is TGTGCCAGCAGCCCGATAGCGGGAGGGCTTGGAAATGAGCAGTTCTTC. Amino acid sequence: CASSPIAGGLGNEQFF.

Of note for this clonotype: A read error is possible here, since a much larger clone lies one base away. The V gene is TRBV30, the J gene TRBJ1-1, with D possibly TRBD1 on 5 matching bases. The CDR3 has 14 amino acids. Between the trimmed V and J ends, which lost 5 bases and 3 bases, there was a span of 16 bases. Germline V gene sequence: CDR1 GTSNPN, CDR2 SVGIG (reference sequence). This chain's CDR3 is CAWQSLGGDTEAFF. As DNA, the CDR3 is TGTGCCTGGCAGTCATTGGGGGGAGACACTGAAGCTTTCTTT. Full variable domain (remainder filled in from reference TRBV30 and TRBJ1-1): SQTIHQWPATLVQPVGSPLSLECTVEGTSNPNLYWYRQAAGRGLQLLFYSVGIGQISSEVPQNLSASRPQDRQFILSSKKLLLSDSGFYLCAWQSLGGDTEAFFGQGTRLTVV.

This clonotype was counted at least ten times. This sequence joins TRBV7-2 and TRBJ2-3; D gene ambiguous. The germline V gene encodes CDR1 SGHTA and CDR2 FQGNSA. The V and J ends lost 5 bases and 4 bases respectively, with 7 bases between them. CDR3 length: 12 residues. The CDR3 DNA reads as TGTGCCAGCAGCACAAGACCAGATACGCAGTATTTT. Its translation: CASSTRPDTQYF.

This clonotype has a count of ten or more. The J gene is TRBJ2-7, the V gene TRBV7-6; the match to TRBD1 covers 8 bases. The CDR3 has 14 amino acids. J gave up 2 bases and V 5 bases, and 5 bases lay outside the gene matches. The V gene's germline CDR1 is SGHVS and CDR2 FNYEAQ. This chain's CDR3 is CASSLGQVAYEQYF. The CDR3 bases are TGTGCCAGCAGCCTGGGACAGGTAGCCTACGAGCAGTACTTC.

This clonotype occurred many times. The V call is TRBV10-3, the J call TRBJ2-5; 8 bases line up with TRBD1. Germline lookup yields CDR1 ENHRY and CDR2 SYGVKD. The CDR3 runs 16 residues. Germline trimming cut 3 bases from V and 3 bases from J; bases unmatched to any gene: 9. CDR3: CAISDYRDRIEETQYF. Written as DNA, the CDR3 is TGTGCCATCAGTGACTACCGGGACAGGATTGAAGAGACCCAGTACTTC.

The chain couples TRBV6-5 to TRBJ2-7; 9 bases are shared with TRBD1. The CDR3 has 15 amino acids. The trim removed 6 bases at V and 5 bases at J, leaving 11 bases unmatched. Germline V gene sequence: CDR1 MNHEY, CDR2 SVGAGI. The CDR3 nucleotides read TGTGCCAGCAGAAAGTCCGCCGGGACAGGGAACGAGCAGTACTTC. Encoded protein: CASRKSAGTGNEQYF.

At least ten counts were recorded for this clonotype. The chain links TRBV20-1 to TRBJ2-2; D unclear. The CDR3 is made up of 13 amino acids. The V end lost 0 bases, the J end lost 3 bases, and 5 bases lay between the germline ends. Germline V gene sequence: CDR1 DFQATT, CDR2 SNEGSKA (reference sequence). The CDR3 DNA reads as TGCAGTGCTAGAGAGAGCTACACCGGGGAGCTGTTTTTT. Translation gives CSARESYTGELFF.

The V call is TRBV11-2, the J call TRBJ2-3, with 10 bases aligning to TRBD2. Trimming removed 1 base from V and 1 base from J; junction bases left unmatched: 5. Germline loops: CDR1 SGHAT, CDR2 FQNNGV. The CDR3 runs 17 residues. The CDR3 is CASSLGWTSGGTDTQYF. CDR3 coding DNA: TGTGCCAGCAGCTTAGGATGGACTAGCGGTGGCACAGATACGCAGTATTTT.

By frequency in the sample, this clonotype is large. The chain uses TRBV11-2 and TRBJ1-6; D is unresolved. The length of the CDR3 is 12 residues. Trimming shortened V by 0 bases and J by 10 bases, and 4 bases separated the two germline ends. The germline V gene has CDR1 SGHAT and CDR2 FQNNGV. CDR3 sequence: CASSLEQSPLHF. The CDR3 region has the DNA TGTGCCAGCAGCTTAGAGCAGTCACCCCTCCACTTT.

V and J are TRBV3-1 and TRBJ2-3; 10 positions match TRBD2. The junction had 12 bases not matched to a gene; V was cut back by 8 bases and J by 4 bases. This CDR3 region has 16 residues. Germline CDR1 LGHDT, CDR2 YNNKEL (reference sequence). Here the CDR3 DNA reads TGTGCCAGCTCATCAGGACTAGCGGCCCTCTCAGATACGCAGTATTTT. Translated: CASSSGLAALSDTQYF.

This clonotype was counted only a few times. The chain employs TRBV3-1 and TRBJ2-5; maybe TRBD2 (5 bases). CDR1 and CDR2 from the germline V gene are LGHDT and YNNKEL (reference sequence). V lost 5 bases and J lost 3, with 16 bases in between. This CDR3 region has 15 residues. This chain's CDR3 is CASSSGERIEETQYF. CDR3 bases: TGTGCCAGCAGCTCCGGGGAGCGGATTGAAGAGACCCAGTACTTC.

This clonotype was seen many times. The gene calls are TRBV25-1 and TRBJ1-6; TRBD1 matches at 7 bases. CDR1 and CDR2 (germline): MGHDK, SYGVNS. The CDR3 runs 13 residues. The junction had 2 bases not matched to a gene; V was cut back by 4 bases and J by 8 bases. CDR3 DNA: TGTGCCAGCAGTGCAACAGGGGATTCACCCCTCCACTTT. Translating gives CASSATGDSPLHF.

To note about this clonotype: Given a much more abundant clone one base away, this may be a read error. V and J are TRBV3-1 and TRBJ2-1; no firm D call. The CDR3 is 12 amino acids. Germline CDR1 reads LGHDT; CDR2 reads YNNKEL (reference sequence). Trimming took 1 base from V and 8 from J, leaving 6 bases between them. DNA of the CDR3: TGTGCCAGCAGCCAAGGTCCCGATGAGCAGTTCTTC. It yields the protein CASSQGPDEQFF.

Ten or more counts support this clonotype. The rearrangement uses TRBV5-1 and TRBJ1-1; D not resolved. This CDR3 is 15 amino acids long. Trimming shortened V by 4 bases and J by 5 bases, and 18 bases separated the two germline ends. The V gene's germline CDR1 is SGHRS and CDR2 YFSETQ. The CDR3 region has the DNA TGCGCCAGCAGCATTGACGGTACTTTAGGAACTGAAGCTTTCTTT. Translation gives CASSIDGTLGTEAFF.

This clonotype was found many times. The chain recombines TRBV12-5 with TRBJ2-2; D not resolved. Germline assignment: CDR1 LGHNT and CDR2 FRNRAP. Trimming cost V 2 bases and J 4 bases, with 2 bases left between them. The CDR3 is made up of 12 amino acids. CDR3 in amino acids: CASGLTTGELFF. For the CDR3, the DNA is TGTGCTAGTGGTTTGACCACCGGGGAGCTGTTTTTT. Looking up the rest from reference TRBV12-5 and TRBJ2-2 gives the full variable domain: DARVTQTPRHKVTEMGQEVTMRCQPILGHNTVFWYRQTMMQGLELLAYFRNRAPLDDSGMPKDRFSAEMPDATLATLKIQPSEPRDSAVYFCASGLTTGELFFGEGSRLTVL.

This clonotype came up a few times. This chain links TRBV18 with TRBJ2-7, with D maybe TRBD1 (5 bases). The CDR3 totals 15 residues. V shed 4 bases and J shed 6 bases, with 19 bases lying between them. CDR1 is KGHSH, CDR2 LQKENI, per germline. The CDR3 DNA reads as TGTGCCAGCTCACTCTCTACCCAGGGCGGTACCGAGCAGTACTTC. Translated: CASSLSTQGGTEQYF.

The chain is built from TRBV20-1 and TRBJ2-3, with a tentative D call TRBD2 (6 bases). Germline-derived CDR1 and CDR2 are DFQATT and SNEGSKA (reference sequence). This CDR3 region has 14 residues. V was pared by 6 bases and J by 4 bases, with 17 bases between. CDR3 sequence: CSAAGPMGPDTQYF. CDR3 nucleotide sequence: TGCAGTGCCGCGGGGCCCATGGGACCAGATACGCAGTATTTT.

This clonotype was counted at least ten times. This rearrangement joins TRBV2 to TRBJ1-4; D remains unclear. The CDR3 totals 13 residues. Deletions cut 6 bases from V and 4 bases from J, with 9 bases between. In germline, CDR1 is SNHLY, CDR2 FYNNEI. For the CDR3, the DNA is TGTGCCAGCAGGGAGGACCTTAATGAAAAACTGTTTTTT. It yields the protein CASREDLNEKLFF.

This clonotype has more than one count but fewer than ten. The CDR3 is CASSFGTSGILGTQYF. The CDR3, as DNA: TGTGCCAGCAGCTTTGGGACTAGCGGGATATTAGGGACCCAGTACTTC. This sequence joins TRBV7-6 and TRBJ2-5, with 13 bases matching TRBD2. The germline CDR1 and CDR2 sequences are SGHVS and FNYEAQ. The CDR3 loop spans 16 amino acids. Trimming took 3 bases from V and 7 from J; bases not matched to a gene: 8. The variable domain in full, with the rest retrieved from reference TRBV7-6 and TRBJ2-5, is GAGVSQSPRYKVTKRGQDVALRCDPISGHVSLYWYRQALGQGPEFLTYFNYEAQQDKSGLPNDRFSAERPEGSISTLTIQRTEQRDSAMYRCASSFGTSGILGTQYFGPGTRLLVL.

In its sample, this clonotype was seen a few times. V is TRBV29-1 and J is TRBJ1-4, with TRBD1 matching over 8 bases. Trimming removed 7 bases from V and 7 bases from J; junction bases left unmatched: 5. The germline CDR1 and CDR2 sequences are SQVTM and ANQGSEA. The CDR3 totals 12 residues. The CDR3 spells CSGRTGTEKLFF. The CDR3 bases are TGCAGCGGACGGACAGGGACTGAAAAACTGTTTTTT. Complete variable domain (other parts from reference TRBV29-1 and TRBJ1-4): SAVISQKPSRDICQRGTSLTIQCQVDSQVTMMFWYRQQPGQSLTLIATANQGSEATYESGFVIDKFPISRPNLTFSTLTVSNMSPEDSSIYLCSGRTGTEKLFFGSGTQLSVL.

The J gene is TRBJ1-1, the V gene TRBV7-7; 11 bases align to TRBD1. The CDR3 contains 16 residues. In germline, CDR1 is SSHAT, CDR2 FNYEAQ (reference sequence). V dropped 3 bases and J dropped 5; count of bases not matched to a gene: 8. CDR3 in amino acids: CASSLNYRDRGTEAFF. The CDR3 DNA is TGTGCCAGCAGCTTGAACTACCGGGACAGGGGGACTGAAGCTTTCTTT. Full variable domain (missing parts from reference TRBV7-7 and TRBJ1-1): GAGVSQSPRYKVTKRGQDVTLRCDPISSHATLYWYQQALGQGPEFLTYFNYEAQPDKSGLPSDRFSAERPEGSISTLTIQRTEQRDSAMYRCASSLNYRDRGTEAFFGQGTRLTVV.

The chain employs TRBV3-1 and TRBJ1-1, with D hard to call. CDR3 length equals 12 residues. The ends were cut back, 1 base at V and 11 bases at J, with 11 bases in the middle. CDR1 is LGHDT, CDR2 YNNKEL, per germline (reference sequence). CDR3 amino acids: CASSQAETVAFF. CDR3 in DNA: TGTGCCAGCAGCCAAGCTGAAACGGTGGCTTTCTTT.

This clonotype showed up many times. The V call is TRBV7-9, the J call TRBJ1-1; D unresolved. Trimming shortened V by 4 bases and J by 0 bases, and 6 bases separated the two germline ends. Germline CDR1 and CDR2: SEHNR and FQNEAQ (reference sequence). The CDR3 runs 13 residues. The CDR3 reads CASSSNMNTEAFF. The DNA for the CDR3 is TGTGCCAGCAGCTCTAATATGAACACTGAAGCTTTCTTT.

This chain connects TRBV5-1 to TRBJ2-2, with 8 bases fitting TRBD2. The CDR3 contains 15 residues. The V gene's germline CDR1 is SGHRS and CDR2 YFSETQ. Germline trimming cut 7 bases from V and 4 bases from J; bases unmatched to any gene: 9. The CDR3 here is CASAAGGRSTGELFF. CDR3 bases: TGCGCCAGCGCCGCGGGGGGACGGTCCACCGGGGAGCTGTTTTTT.

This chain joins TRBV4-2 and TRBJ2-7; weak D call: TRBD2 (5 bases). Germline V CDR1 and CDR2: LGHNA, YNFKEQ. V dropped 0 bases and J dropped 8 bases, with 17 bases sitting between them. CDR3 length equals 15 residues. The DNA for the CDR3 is TGTGCCAGCAGCCAAGATGGGCTAGCTCAAGCGCAGCAGTACTTC. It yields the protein CASSQDGLAQAQQYF.

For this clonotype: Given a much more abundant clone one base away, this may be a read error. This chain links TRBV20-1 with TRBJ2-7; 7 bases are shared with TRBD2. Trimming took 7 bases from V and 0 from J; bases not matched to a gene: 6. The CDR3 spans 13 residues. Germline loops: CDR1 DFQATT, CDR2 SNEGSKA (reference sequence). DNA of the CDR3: TGCAGTGTGGACGGGAGGAGCTCCTACGAGCAGTACTTC. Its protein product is CSVDGRSSYEQYF.

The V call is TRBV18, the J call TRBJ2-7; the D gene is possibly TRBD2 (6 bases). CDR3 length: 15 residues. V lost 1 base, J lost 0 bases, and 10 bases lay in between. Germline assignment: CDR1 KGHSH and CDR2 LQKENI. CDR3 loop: CASSPRGESSYEQYF. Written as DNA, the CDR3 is TGTGCCAGCTCACCACGGGGGGAGAGCTCCTACGAGCAGTACTTC. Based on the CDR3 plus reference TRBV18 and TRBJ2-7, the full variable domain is NAGVMQNPRHLVRRRGQEARLRCSPMKGHSHVYWYRQLPEEGLKFMVYLQKENIIDESGMPKERFSAEFPKEGPSILRIQQVVRGDSAAYFCASSPRGESSYEQYFGPGTRLTVT.

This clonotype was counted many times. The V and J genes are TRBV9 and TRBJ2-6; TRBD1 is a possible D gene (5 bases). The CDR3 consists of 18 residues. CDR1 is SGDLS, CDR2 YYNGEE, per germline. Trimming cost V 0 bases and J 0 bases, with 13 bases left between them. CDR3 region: CASSVERGALSGANVLTF. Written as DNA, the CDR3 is TGTGCCAGCAGCGTAGAAAGGGGTGCCCTCTCTGGGGCCAACGTCCTGACTTTC.